This TCR beta chain was identified in a study of OX40 agonist ivuxolimab in advanced cancers. At the level of the study: The group had a mean age of about 60 years, ranged from about 20 to 85, and was 75% to 85% male.

Points from the study as a whole: Both blood CD4+ and CD8+ T cells showed clonal growth by week 6 at 0.1 to 3.0 mg/kg.

On this clone itself: Its specificity is not known.

Data came from immunoSEQ multiplex PCR; TCRdb stores just in-frame clones and leaves some out. The data show about 64,000 clones, 80% seen once. This TCR was recovered from an adult with an advanced solid tumor such as melanoma, head and neck, liver or kidney cancer. The sample was CD4+ or CD8+ T cells sorted from blood, taken in a trial of the OX40 agonist ivuxolimab.

CDR3 region: CASRNQQYNYGYTF. Written as DNA, the CDR3 is TGTGCCAGCCGAAATCAACAGTATAACTATGGCTACACCTTC. This chain joins TRBV13 and TRBJ1-2; D gene unclear. Looked up from germline, CDR1 is PRHDT and CDR2 is FYEKMQ (reference sequence). The CDR3 has 14 amino acids. Between the trimmed V and J ends, which lost 8 bases and 1 base, there was a span of 14 bases.